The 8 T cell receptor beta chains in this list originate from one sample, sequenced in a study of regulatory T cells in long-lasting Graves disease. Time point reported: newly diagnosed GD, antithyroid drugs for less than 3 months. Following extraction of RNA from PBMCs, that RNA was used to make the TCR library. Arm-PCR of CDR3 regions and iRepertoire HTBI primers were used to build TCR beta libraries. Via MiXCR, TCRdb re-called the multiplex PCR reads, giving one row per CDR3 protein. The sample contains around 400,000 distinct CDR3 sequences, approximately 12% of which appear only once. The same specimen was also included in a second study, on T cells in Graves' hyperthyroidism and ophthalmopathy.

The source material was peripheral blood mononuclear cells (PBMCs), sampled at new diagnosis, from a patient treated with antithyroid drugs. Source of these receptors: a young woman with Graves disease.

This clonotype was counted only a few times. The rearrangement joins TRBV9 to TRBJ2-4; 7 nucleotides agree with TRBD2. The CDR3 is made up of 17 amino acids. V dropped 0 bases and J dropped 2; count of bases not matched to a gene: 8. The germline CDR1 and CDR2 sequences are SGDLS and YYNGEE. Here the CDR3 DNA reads TGTGCCAGCAGCGTAGACTGGGGGGGGGGAACCAAAAACATTCAGTACTTC. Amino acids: CASSVDWGGGTKNIQYF.

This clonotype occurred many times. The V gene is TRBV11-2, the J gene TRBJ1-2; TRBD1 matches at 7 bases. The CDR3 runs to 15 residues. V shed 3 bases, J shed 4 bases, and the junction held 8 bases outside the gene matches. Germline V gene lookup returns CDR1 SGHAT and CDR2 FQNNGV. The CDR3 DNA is TGTGCCAGCAGCTTGACCGGGACAGAAGGCTATGGCTACACCTTC. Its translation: CASSLTGTEGYGYTF.

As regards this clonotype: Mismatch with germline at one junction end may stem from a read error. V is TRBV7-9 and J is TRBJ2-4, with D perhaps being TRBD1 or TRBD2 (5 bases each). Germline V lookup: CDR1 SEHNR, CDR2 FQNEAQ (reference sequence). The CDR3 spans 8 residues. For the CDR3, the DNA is TGTGCCAGCAACTGGGGGATCTTC. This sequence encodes CASNWGIF. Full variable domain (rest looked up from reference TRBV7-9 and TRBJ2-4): DTGVSQNPRHKITKRGQNVTFRCDPISEHNRLYWYRQTLGQGPEFLTYFQNEAQLEKSRLLSDRFSAERPKGSFSTLEIQRTEQGDSAMYLCASNWGIFGAGTRLSVL.

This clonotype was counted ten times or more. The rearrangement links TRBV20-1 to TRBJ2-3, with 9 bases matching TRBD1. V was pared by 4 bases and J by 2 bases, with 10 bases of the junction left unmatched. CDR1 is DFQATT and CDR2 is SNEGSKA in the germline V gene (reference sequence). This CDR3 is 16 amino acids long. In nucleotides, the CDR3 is TGCAGTGCTACCCCGGACAGGGGATATAACACAGATACGCAGTATTTT. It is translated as CSATPDRGYNTDTQYF.

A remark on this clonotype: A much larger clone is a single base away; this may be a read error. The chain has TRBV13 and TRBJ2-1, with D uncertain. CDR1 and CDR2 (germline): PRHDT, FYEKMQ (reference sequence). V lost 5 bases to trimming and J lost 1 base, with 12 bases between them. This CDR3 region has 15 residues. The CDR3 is CASSTRPPSYNEQFF. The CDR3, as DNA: TGTGCCAGCAGCACACGGCCCCCTTCCTACAATGAGCAGTTCTTC.

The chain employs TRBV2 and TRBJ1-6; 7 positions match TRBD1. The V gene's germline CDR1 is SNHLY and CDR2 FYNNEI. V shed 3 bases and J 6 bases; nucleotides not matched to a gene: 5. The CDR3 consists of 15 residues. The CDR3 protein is CASSEGQSLNSPLHF. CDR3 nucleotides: TGTGCCAGCAGTGAGGGACAGTCTCTTAATTCACCCCTCCACTTT.

Written as DNA, the CDR3 is TGTGCCAGCAGTTACTGGGGAGGGGGCAATCAGCCCCAGCATTTT. Translating gives CASSYWGGGNQPQHF. The chain couples TRBV12-3 or TRBV12-4 to TRBJ1-5, with a possible D match to TRBD1 (5 bases). The CDR3 runs 15 residues. Trimming cost V 4 bases and J 2 bases, with 12 bases left between them.

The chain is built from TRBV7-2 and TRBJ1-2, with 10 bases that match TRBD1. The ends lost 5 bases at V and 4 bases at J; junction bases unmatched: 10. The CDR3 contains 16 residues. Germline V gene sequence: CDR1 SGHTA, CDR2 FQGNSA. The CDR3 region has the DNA TGTGCCAGCAGCCCCACCCTGGGACAGGGGAGCTATGGCTACACCTTC. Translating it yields CASSPTLGQGSYGYTF.